This TCR beta chain was sequenced during a study of OX40 agonist ivuxolimab in advanced cancers. Overall study context: Ivuxolimab was delivered to patients intravenously every 2 weeks at doses spanning 0.01 to 10 mg/kg. The eligibility criteria allowed prior anti-PD-1, anti-PD-L1 or anti-CTLA-4 therapy, and 40% had some.

TCRdb's copy holds only in-frame clones and misses some; the assay was immunoSEQ multiplex PCR. The table has fewer than 85,000 clones, roughly 90% seen once. This clone was seen just once. Its antigen remains unknown. V gave up 5 bases and J gave up 11 bases; unmatched junction bases: 16. Germline CDR1 reads MNHEY; CDR2 reads SMNVEV (reference sequence). CDR3 length: 16 amino acids. The study, taken as a whole, reports: On average, a greater number of expanded clones characterised CD8+ T cells relative to CD4+. At 0.1 to 3.0 mg/kg, clonal expansion of CD4+ and CD8+ blood T cells had occurred by week 6.

The sequenced sample was CD4+ or CD8+ T cells sorted from blood, obtained in a trial of the OX40 agonist ivuxolimab. The rearrangement uses TRBV27 and TRBJ2-3; 10 bases align to TRBD1. The TCR was taken from an adult with an advanced solid tumor such as melanoma, head and neck, liver or kidney cancer. The CDR3 DNA is TGTGCCAGCAGTCCGGAGACAGGGGGCCCCCCGAAGGGGCAGTATTTT. It translates to CASSPETGGPPKGQYF.